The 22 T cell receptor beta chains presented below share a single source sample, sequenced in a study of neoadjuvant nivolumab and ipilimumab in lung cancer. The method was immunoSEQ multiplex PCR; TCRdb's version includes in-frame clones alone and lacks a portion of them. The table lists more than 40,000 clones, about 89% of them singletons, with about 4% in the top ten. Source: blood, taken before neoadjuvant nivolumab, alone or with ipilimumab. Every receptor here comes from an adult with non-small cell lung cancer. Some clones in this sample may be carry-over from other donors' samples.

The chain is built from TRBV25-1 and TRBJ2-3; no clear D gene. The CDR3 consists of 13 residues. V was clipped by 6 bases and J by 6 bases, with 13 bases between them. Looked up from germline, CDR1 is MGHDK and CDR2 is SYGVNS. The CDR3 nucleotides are TGTGCCAGCAGCCGACCACCCGCCGATACGCAGTATTTT. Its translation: CASSRPPADTQYF.

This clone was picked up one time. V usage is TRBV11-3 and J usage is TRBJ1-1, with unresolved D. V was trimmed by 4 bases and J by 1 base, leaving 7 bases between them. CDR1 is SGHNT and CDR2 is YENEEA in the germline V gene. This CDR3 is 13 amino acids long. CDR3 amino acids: CASSSSQNTEAFF. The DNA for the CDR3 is TGTGCCAGCAGCTCCTCCCAGAACACTGAAGCTTTCTTT.

CDR3 nucleotides: TGTGCCAGCAGCTTAAATCGGGCTGGGGCCAACGTCCTGACTTTC. Translated, it gives CASSLNRAGANVLTF. This chain joins TRBV7-9 and TRBJ2-6; D call uncertain. CDR3 size: 15 residues. V lost 2 bases to trimming and J lost 2 bases, with 7 bases between them. CDR1 is SEHNR, CDR2 FQNEAQ, per germline (reference sequence).

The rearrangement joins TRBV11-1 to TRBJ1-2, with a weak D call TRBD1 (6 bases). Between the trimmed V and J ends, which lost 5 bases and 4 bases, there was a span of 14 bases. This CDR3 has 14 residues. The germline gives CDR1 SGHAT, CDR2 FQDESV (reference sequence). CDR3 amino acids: CASSLGAPAYGYTF. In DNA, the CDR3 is TGTGCCAGCAGCCTGGGGGCCCCTGCCTATGGCTACACCTTC.

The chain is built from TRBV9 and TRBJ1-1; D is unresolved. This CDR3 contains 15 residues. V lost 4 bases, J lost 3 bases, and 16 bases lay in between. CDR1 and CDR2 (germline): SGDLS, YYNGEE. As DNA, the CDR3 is TGTGCCAGCAGCCTAGGGAGGGCGCGGGACACTGAAGCTTTCTTT. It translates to CASSLGRARDTEAFF.

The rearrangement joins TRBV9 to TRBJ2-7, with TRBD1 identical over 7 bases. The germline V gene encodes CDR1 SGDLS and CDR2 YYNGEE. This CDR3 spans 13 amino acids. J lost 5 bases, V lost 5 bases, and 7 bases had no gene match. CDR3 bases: TGTGCCAGCAGTCGACAGGGCGTCGACGAGCAGTACTTC. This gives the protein CASSRQGVDEQYF. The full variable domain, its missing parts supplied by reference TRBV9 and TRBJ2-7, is DSGVTQTPKHLITATGQRVTLRCSPRSGDLSVYWYQQSLDQGLQFLIQYYNGEERAKGNILERFSAQQFPDLHSELNLSSLELGDSALYFCASSRQGVDEQYFGPGTRLTVT.

The DNA of the CDR3 is TGCAGCGTTCGGCAGGGGAACGAGCAGTACTTC. It specifies CSVRQGNEQYF. The chain joins TRBV29-1 to TRBJ2-7, with D perhaps TRBD1 (6 bases). CDR3 length: 11 residues. Germline CDR1 SQVTM, CDR2 ANQGSEA. V was pared by 5 bases and J by 5 bases, with 10 bases between.

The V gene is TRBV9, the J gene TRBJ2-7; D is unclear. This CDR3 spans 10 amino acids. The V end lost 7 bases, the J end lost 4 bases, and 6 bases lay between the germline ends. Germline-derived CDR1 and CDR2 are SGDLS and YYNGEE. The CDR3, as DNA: TGTGCCAGCGGGGAATACGAGCAGTACTTC. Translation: CASGEYEQYF.

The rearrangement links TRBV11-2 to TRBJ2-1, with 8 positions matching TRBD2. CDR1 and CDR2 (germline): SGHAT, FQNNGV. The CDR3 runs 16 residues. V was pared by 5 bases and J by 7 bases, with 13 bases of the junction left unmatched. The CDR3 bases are TGTGCCAGCAGCCCTAGCCCGGGACTAGGAAGGAATGAGCAGTTCTTC. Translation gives CASSPSPGLGRNEQFF.

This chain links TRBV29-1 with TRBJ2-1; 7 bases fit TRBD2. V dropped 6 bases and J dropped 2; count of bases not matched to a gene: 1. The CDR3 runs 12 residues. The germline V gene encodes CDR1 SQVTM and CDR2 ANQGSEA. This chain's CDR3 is CSVSGTYNEQFF. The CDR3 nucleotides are TGCAGCGTAAGCGGGACCTACAATGAGCAGTTCTTC.

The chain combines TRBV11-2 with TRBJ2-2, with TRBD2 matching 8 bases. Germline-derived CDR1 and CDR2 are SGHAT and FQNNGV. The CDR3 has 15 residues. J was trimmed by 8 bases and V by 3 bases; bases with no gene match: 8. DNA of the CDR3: TGTGCCAGCAGCTTGTGGAGCGGGAGAACGGGGGAGCTGTTTTTT. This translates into CASSLWSGRTGELFF.

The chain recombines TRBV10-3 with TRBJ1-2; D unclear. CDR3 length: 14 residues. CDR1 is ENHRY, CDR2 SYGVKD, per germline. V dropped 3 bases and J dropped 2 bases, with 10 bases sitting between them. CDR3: CAISDQVGNYGYTF. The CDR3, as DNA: TGTGCCATCAGTGACCAGGTGGGCAACTATGGCTACACCTTC.

DNA for the CDR3: TGTGCCAGCTCACCGGGCCAGGCCTCCTACGAGCAGTACTTC. The encoded protein is CASSPGQASYEQYF. This rearrangement joins TRBV18 to TRBJ2-7; D remains unclear. V lost 3 bases to trimming and J lost 0 bases, with 9 bases between them. From germline, CDR1 is KGHSH and CDR2 LQKENI. The CDR3 covers 14 residues.

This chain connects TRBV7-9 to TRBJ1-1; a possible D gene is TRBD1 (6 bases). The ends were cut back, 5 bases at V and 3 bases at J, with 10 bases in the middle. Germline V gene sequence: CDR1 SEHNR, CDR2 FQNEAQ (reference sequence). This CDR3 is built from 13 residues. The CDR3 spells CASSRGQYTEAFF. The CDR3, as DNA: TGTGCCAGCAGCCGCGGACAGTACACTGAAGCTTTCTTT.

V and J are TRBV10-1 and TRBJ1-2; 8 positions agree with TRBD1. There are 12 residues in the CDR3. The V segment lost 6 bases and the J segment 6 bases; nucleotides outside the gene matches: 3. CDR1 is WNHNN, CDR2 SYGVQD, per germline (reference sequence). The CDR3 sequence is CASSGQGHGYTF. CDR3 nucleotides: TGCGCCAGCAGCGGACAGGGCCATGGCTACACCTTC.

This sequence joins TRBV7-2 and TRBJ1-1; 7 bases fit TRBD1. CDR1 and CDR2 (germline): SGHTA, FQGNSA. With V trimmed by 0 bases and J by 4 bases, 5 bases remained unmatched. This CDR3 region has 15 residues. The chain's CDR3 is CASSLARGRSTEAFF. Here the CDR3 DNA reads TGTGCCAGCAGCTTAGCGAGGGGGCGCAGCACTGAAGCTTTCTTT.

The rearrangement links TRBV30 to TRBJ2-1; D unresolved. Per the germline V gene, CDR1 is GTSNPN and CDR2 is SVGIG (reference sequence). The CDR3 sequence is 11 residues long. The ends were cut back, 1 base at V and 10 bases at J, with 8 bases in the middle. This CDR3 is CAWSEGGEQFF. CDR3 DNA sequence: TGTGCCTGGAGTGAGGGCGGCGAGCAGTTCTTC.

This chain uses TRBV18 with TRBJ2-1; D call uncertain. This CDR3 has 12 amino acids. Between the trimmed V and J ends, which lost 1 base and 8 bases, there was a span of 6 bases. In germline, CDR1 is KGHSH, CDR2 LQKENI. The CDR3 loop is CASSPRRDEQFF. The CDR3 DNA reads TGTGCCAGCTCACCACGGAGAGATGAGCAGTTCTTC.

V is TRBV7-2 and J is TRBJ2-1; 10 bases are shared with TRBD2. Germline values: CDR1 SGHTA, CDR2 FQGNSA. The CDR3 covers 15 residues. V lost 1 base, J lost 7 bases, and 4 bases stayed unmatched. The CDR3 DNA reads TGTGCCAGCAGCTTAGATGGACTAGCGGCGAATGAGCAGTTCTTC. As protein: CASSLDGLAANEQFF.

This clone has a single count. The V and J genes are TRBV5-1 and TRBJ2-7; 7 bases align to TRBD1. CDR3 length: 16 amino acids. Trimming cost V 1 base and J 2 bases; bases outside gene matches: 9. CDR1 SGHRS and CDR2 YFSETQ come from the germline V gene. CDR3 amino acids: CASSLSALTGTYEQYF. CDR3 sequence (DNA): TGCGCCAGCAGCTTGTCGGCCCTGACAGGGACCTACGAGCAGTACTTC.

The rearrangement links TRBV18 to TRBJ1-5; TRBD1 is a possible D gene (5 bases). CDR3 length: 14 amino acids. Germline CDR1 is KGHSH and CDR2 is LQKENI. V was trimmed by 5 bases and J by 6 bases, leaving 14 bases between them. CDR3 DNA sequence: TGTGCCAGCTCAAGAGAGGGGCCTGGTCAGCCCCAGCATTTT. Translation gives CASSREGPGQPQHF.

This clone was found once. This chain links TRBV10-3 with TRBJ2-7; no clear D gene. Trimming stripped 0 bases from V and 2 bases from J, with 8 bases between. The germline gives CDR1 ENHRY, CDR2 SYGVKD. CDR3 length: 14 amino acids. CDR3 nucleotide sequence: TGTGCCATCAGTGAGTCGTCACAGACCTACGAGCAGTACTTC. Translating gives CAISESSQTYEQYF.